This note documents a single TCR beta chain sequence. Its antigen is not known. Per the germline V gene, CDR1 is DFQATT and CDR2 is SNEGSKA (reference sequence). After removal of 1 base from V and 3 bases from J, the junction contained 2 bases not matched to a gene. CDR3 length: 14 residues. The sample is drawn from a study of CD8 T cells in Susac syndrome. The wider study: Patients with Susac syndrome were therapy-naive, on corticosteroids, or on intravenous immunoglobulin alone at blood draw. Overall study findings and caveats: The CD4+ T cell repertoires, which came from Susac syndrome patients, showed no sign of clonal expansion.

RNA was extracted with the RNeasy kit, and a quantity of 0.5 to 1 ug was reverse transcribed using random hexamers. In TCRdb, the immunoSEQ multiplex PCR reads were re-called with MiXCR into one record per CDR3 protein. The profile covers about 180,000 distinct CDR3 sequences, with around 94% appearing a single time and 0.12% taken by the ten largest. This sequence originates from a human donor with Susac syndrome. The sequenced sample was CD4+ T cells from PBMCs. The chain is built from TRBV20-1 and TRBJ2-1, with TRBD2 matching 8 bases. The CDR3 bases are TGCAGTGCTAGAGTACGGGGGGGCTACAATGAGCAGTTCTTC. Encoded protein: CSARVRGGYNEQFF.